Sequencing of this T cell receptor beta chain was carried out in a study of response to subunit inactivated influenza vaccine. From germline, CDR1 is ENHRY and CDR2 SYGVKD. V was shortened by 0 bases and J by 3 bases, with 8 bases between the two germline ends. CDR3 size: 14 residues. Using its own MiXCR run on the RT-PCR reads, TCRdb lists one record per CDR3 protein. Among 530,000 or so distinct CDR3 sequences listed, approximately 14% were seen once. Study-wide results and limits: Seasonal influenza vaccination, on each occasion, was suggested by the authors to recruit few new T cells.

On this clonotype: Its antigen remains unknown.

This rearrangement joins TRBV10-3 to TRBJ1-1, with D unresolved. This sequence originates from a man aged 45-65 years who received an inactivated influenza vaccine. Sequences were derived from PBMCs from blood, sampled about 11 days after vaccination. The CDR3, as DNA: TGTGCCATCAGTGAGTCGTCGGTACACACTGAAGCTTTCTTT. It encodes CAISESSVHTEAFF.